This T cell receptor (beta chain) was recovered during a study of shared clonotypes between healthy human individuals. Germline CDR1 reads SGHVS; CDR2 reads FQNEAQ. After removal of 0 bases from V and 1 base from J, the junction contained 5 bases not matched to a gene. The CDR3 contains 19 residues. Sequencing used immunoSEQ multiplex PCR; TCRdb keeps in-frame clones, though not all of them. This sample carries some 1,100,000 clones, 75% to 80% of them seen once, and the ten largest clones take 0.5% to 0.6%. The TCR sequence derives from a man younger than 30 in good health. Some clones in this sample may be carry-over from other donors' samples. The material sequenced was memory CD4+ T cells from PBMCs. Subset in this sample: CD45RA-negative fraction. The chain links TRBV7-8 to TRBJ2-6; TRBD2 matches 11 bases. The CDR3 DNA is TGTGCCAGCAGCTTAGCCCTTAGCGGGAGGGTATCTGGGGCCAACGTCCTGACTTTC. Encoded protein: CASSLALSGRVSGANVLTF.